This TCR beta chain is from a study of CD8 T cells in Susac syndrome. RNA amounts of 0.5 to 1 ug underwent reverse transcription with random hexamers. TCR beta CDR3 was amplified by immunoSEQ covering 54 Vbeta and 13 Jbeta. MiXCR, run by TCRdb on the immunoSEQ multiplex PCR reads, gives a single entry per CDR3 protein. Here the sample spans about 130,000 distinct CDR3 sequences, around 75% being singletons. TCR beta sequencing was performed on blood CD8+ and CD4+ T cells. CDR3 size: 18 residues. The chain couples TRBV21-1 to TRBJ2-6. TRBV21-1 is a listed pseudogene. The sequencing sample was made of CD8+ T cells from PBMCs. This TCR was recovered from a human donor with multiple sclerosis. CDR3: CASSKWSDRVTGANVLTF. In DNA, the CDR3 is TGTGCCAGCAGCAAATGGTCCGACAGAGTTACTGGGGCCAACGTCCTGACTTTC.